This TCR beta chain was sequenced for a study of shared clonotypes between healthy human individuals. Notes on this clone: Its antigen is unidentified.

Trimming cost V 0 bases and J 4 bases, with 15 bases left between them. Germline V CDR1 and CDR2: SGHAT, FQNNGV. This CDR3 contains 16 residues. The naive CD8 subset, CD45RO-negative cells positively selected for CCR7, excluded terminally differentiated effector memory CD45RA+ cells. The assay was immunoSEQ multiplex PCR, and TCRdb's table has in-frame clones only and misses some. This table holds some 2.1 million clones, over 85% found once. General study findings and limits: Only blood underwent sampling, and tissue repertoires likely differ. Naive CD4 clonotypes were shared across a handful of donors at around 5.4%. Richness estimates generally favored naive over memory subsets. An expected dependence of interdonor clonotype sharing on sequencing depth was noted.

This chain uses TRBV11-2 with TRBJ2-5, with D perhaps assigned TRBD1 or TRBD2 (5 bases each). The TCR originated in a man in his late teens or twenties in good health. Some clones in this sample may be carry-over from other donors' samples. The specimen sequenced was naive CD8+ T cells from PBMCs. CDR3 residues: CASSLERREMSETQYF. The CDR3 DNA is TGTGCCAGCAGCTTAGAGCGCAGGGAGATGTCAGAGACCCAGTACTTC.